This T cell receptor beta chain was sequenced in a study of vaccination and CD4 T cells after COVID-19. About the research overall: Overlapping spike peptides from SARS-CoV-2, HCoV-NL63, HCoV-OC43 and HCoV-229E served to stimulate the cells. Findings and limits, study-wide: It was observed that, in convalescent patients, a median about 90% of reactive clones arose only post-vaccination.

The CDR3 consists of 17 residues. Sample treatment: roughly 10-day PBMC culture with coronavirus spike peptide pools or control peptides (ViraFEST assay). Half-medium changes with fresh IL-2 medium occurred on days 3 and 7. Cultured CD4+ T-cell DNA underwent Oncomine TCR Beta short-read sequencing. TCRdb re-called the PCR reads through MiXCR, storing one row per CDR3 protein. The table has approximately 15,000 distinct CDR3 sequences, approximately 50% seen once. A word on this clonotype: Its antigen is unknown.

The TCR was taken from a human donor who had recovered from COVID-19. This chain links TRBV21-1 with TRBJ1-1; the table's D gene call, TRBD1, was not cross checked with the DNA. TRBV21-1 is deemed a pseudogene. The sample was CD4+ T cells from blood, cultured in vitro. The CDR3, as DNA: TGTGCCAGCACCTCTAAGGTAGAGGGCGCGAGGAACACTGAAGCTTTCTTT. Amino acid sequence: CASTSKVEGARNTEAFF.